Presented here are 25 T cell receptor beta chains from one specimen sequenced in a study of blood T cell repertoires in COVID-19. Sequenced by immunoSEQ multiplex PCR; TCRdb stores in-frame clones only, minus some. Of 180,000 or so clones listed, about 88% are singletons. Material for sequencing was peripheral blood. The receptors derive from a woman of 80 years or more in a cohort sampled during active or convalescent COVID-19.

V gene TRBV4-2 combines with J gene TRBJ2-3; the match to TRBD2 covers 8 bases. Germline CDR1 and CDR2: LGHNA and YNFKEQ. The V and J ends lost 0 bases and 3 bases, in that order; junction bases with no gene match: 11. The CDR3 has 18 amino acids. CDR3 protein: CASSQDHLQRELTDTQYF. The CDR3 nucleotides are TGTGCCAGCAGCCAAGATCACCTTCAGCGGGAGTTAACAGATACGCAGTATTTT.

The chain uses TRBV2 and TRBJ2-3; the D gene is possibly TRBD1 (5 bases). The CDR3 covers 13 residues. The germline V gene has CDR1 SNHLY and CDR2 FYNNEI. Trimming took off 6 bases at V and 7 bases at J, with 14 bases between the two ends. The CDR3 coding sequence is TGTGCCAGCAGCGCGGACACGTTGTATACGCAGTATTTT. It is translated as CASSADTLYTQYF.

V gene TRBV4-1 combines with J gene TRBJ2-3; 12 positions match TRBD2. The CDR3 is 19 residues long. In germline, CDR1 is MGHRA, CDR2 YSYEKL. V was clipped by 2 bases and J by 2 bases; unmatched bases: 11. The CDR3 sequence is CASSQIRPRLAGDTDTQYF. For the CDR3, the DNA is TGCGCCAGCAGCCAAATTCGCCCCAGACTAGCGGGGGACACAGATACGCAGTATTTT.

The V and J genes are TRBV19 and TRBJ1-5; D is unclear. CDR1 LNHDA and CDR2 SQIVND come from the germline V gene (reference sequence). This CDR3 contains 14 residues. V was pared by 3 bases and J by 3 bases, with 9 bases between. CDR3 coding DNA: TGTGCCAGTAGTATGCCAGGTGCCAATCAGCCCCAGCATTTT. This encodes CASSMPGANQPQHF.

Comments on this clone: Compared with germline, one end of the junction differs, possibly owing to a read error. V is TRBV14 and J is TRBJ1-4; maybe TRBD1 (5 bases). From germline, CDR1 is SGHDN and CDR2 FVKESK. There are 13 residues in the CDR3. CDR3 sequence (DNA): TGTGCCAGCAGCCGGACACTCAACCAGGTTAAGACGTTT. Its protein is CASSRTLNQVKTF.

The V and J genes are TRBV6-2 or TRBV6-3 and TRBJ2-1; D perhaps matches TRBD1 (6 bases). Germline lookup yields CDR1 MNHEY and CDR2 SVGEGT. The ends were cut back, 2 bases at V and 6 bases at J, with 14 bases in the middle. The CDR3 sequence is 15 residues long. CDR3 protein: CASSYDGTYFNEQFF. DNA of the CDR3: TGTGCCAGCAGTTACGACGGGACATATTTCAATGAGCAGTTCTTC.

The chain joins TRBV5-4 to TRBJ2-7; the D gene is possibly TRBD2 (7 bases). The V gene lost 0 bases and the J gene lost 7 bases, with 23 bases spanning the gap. Germline V gene lookup returns CDR1 SGHNT and CDR2 YYREEE (reference sequence). The CDR3 loop spans 17 amino acids. The CDR3 spells CASSLDVRGALLGEQYF. The CDR3 DNA sequence: TGTGCCAGCAGCTTGGACGTACGGGGGGCGTTGCTGGGGGAGCAGTACTTC. Full variable domain (missing parts from reference TRBV5-4 and TRBJ2-7): ETGVTQSPTHLIKTRGQQVTLRCSSQSGHNTVSWYQQALGQGPQFIFQYYREEENGRGNFPPRFSGLQFPNYSSELNVNALELDDSALYLCASSLDVRGALLGEQYFGPGTRLTVT.

The chain recombines TRBV5-1 with TRBJ2-2, with TRBD2 as a possible D gene (5 bases). V lost 0 bases and J 7 bases, leaving 13 bases between the germline ends. CDR1 SGHRS and CDR2 YFSETQ come from the germline V gene. This CDR3 spans 15 amino acids. The CDR3 DNA follows: TGCGCCAGCAGCTTGGAGAGGGTCGATGGCGGGGAGCTGTTTTTT. Its protein is CASSLERVDGGELFF.

This clone was seen a single time. This sequence joins TRBV29-1 and TRBJ2-3, with D possibly being TRBD2 (7 bases). V was cut by 4 bases and J by 3 bases, with 17 bases left in between. Per germline, CDR1 SQVTM and CDR2 ANQGSEA. This CDR3 spans 15 amino acids. The CDR3 bases are TGCAGCGTTGTGGGACTACGGGACAAAACAGATACGCAGTATTTT. Its protein is CSVVGLRDKTDTQYF.

The chain combines TRBV6-5 with TRBJ1-1; D ambiguous. The CDR3 spans 11 residues. Trimming cost V 7 bases and J 5 bases, with 8 bases left between them. CDR1 MNHEY and CDR2 SVGAGI come from the germline V gene. The CDR3 loop is CASTGWTEAFF. The CDR3 bases are TGTGCCAGCACAGGATGGACTGAAGCTTTCTTT.

The chain links TRBV19 to TRBJ2-7; D gene ambiguous. Trimming pared 2 bases from V and 0 bases from J, leaving 5 bases between. CDR3 size: 13 residues. Germline V CDR1 and CDR2: LNHDA, SQIVND (reference sequence). CDR3 in DNA: TGTGCCAGTAGTATACCGGGCTCCTACGAGCAGTACTTC. Encoded protein: CASSIPGSYEQYF.

The chain recombines TRBV2 with TRBJ2-5; the D gene is possibly TRBD1 (5 bases). V lost 5 bases, J lost 0 bases, and 13 bases lay in between. From germline, CDR1 is SNHLY and CDR2 FYNNEI. CDR3 size: 15 residues. The chain's CDR3 is CASSLVSGYQETQYF. CDR3 nucleotides: TGTGCCAGCAGTCTGGTCTCAGGGTACCAAGAGACCCAGTACTTC.

The chain uses TRBV28 and TRBJ2-1, with TRBD1 matching 7 bases. V was clipped by 6 bases and J by 3 bases; unmatched bases: 8. Germline V gene data show CDR1 as MDHEN and CDR2 as SYDVKM. The length of the CDR3 is 15 residues. CDR3 DNA sequence: TGTGCCAGCAGGAGAACAGGGGCCCTCTACAATGAGCAGTTCTTC. This translates into CASRRTGALYNEQFF.

The genes are TRBV11-2 and TRBJ2-3, with D possibly matching TRBD2 (6 bases). V dropped 3 bases and J dropped 1 base, with 14 bases sitting between them. The CDR3 loop spans 16 amino acids. From germline, CDR1 is SGHAT and CDR2 FQNNGV. For the CDR3, the DNA is TGTGCCAGCAGCTTTTTGGCGGGGACTCGCACAGATACGCAGTATTTT. This codes for CASSFLAGTRTDTQYF.

This chain uses TRBV28 with TRBJ2-7; perhaps TRBD1 as D (6 bases). Trimming took off 5 bases at V and 2 bases at J, with 13 bases between the two ends. This CDR3 comprises 14 residues. In germline, CDR1 is MDHEN, CDR2 SYDVKM. The CDR3: CASSPGTNAYEQYF. As DNA, the CDR3 is TGTGCCAGCAGTCCCGGGACAAACGCCTACGAGCAGTACTTC.

The V call is TRBV5-1, the J call TRBJ2-3, with unresolved D. V lost 5 bases and J lost 0, with 4 bases in between. CDR3 size: 12 residues. CDR1 is SGHRS, CDR2 YFSETQ, per germline. CDR3 bases: TGCGCCAGCAGGGCTAGCACAGATACGCAGTATTTT. Residues: CASRASTDTQYF.

The rearrangement joins TRBV19 to TRBJ1-2; D remains ambiguous. Per the germline V gene, CDR1 is LNHDA and CDR2 is SQIVND (reference sequence). Trimming took off 4 bases at V and 0 bases at J, with 12 bases between the two ends. There are 15 residues in the CDR3. As DNA, the CDR3 is TGTGCCAGTAGTAACCGGGATTCGGCTAACTATGGCTACACCTTC. Protein sequence: CASSNRDSANYGYTF.

The V call is TRBV2, the J call TRBJ1-2; D unclear. CDR1 is SNHLY, CDR2 FYNNEI, per germline. The CDR3 runs to 15 residues. The germline V and J ends were trimmed by 3 bases and 4 bases, with 15 bases remaining between them. CDR3 nucleotide sequence: TGTGCCAGCAGTGATCGTACGGGGTTAGGCTATGGCTACACCTTC. This translates into CASSDRTGLGYGYTF.

V is TRBV7-2 and J is TRBJ1-4, with D tentatively TRBD1 (6 bases). Trimming stripped 5 bases from V and 7 bases from J, with 17 bases between. The CDR3 contains 15 residues. CDR1 SGHTA and CDR2 FQGNSA come from the germline V gene. CDR3 sequence: CASSQGPGEGEKLFF. CDR3 DNA sequence: TGTGCCAGCAGCCAGGGGCCAGGGGAAGGTGAAAAACTGTTTTTT. The whole variable domain, filled in from reference TRBV7-2 and TRBJ1-4, reads GAGVSQSPSNKVTEKGKDVELRCDPISGHTALYWYRQSLGQGLEFLIYFQGNSAPDKSGLPSDRFSAERTGGSVSTLTIQRTQQEDSAVYLCASSQGPGEGEKLFFGSGTQLSVL.

The rearrangement joins TRBV30 to TRBJ1-2; 9 nucleotides match TRBD1. The CDR3 spans 13 residues. Losses at the gene ends were 5 bases for V and 8 bases for J; bases not matched to a gene: 9. CDR1 and CDR2 from the germline V gene are GTSNPN and SVGIG (reference sequence). The CDR3 DNA sequence: TGTGCCTGGGGTGCCGGGACAGGGTTAGGCTACACCTTC. Its protein product is CAWGAGTGLGYTF.

This chain joins TRBV29-1 and TRBJ2-3; D is perhaps TRBD1 (6 bases). Germline V gene lookup returns CDR1 SQVTM and CDR2 ANQGSEA. The length of the CDR3 is 15 residues. Trimming removed 7 bases at V and 4 bases at J, with 21 bases between. The CDR3, as DNA: TGCAGCGCCATCCGGGACACGGTTGGGGCAGATACGCAGTATTTT. Amino acids: CSAIRDTVGADTQYF.

The chain's CDR3 is CASRPPGGGTEAFF. The CDR3 coding sequence is TGTGCCAGTAGACCCCCGGGAGGGGGAACTGAAGCTTTCTTT. The chain combines TRBV19 with TRBJ1-1, with D maybe TRBD1 (6 bases). The CDR3 has 14 residues. V was clipped by 6 bases and J by 5 bases, with 16 bases between them. Per the germline V gene, CDR1 is LNHDA and CDR2 is SQIVND (reference sequence).

The chain links TRBV14 to TRBJ2-1; tentatively, D is TRBD2 (6 bases). This CDR3 has 16 residues. The ends were cut back, 2 bases at V and 6 bases at J, with 17 bases in the middle. CDR1 and CDR2 (germline): SGHDN, FVKESK. The CDR3: CASSQQTRRIGNEQFF. CDR3 coding DNA: TGTGCCAGCAGCCAACAGACTAGACGGATTGGCAATGAGCAGTTCTTC.

This rearrangement joins TRBV5-4 to TRBJ2-7; possible D gene TRBD1, 6 bases. Looked up from germline, CDR1 is SGHNT and CDR2 is YYREEE (reference sequence). The CDR3 is made up of 14 amino acids. With 2 bases removed from V and 5 bases from J, the gap between germline ends came to 14 bases. The CDR3 spells CASSFGGPKDEQYF. As DNA, the CDR3 is TGTGCCAGCAGCTTTGGGGGCCCCAAGGACGAGCAGTACTTC.

This clone was seen only once. The rearrangement links TRBV7-9 to TRBJ2-7; D might be TRBD2 (6 bases). V was pared by 0 bases and J by 2 bases, with 14 bases between. The CDR3 runs 16 residues. The germline V gene has CDR1 SEHNR and CDR2 FQNEAQ (reference sequence). The CDR3, as DNA: TGTGCCAGCAGCTTAGCTAGTCGGGAGCGGCCCTACGAGCAGTACTTC. Translated, it gives CASSLASRERPYEQYF.